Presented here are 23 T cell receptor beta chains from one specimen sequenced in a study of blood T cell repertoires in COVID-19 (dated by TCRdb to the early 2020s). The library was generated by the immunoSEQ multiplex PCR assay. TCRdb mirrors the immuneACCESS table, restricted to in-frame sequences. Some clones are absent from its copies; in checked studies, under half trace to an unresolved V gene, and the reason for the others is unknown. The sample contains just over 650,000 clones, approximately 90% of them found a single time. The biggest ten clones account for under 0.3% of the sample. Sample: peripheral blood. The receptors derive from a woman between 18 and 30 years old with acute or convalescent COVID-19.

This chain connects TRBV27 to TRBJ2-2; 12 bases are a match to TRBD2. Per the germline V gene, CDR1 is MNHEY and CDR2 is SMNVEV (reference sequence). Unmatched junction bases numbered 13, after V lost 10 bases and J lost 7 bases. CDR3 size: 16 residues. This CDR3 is CATLAPGLAGNGELFF. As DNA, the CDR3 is TGTGCCACTCTAGCCCCGGGACTAGCGGGCAACGGGGAGCTGTTTTTT.

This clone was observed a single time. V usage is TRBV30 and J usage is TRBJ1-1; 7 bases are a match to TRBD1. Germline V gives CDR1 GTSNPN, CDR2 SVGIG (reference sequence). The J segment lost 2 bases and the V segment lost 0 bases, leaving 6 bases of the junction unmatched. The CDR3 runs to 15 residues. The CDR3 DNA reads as TGTGCCTGGAGTGTTAAGGGGGCGAAAAACACTGAAGCTTTCTTT. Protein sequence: CAWSVKGAKNTEAFF.

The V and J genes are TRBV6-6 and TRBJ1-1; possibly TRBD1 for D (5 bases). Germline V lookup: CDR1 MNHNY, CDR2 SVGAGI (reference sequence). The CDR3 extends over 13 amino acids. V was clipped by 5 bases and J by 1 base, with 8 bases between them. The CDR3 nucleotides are TGTGCCAGCAGTATAACAGGGAACACTGAAGCTTTCTTT. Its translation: CASSITGNTEAFF.

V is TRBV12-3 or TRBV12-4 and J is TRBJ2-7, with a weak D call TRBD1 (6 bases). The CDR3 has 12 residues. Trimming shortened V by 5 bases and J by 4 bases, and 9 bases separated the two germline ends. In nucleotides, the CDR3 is TGTGCCAGCAGTCAGAGGGGGTACGAGCAGTACTTC. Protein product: CASSQRGYEQYF.

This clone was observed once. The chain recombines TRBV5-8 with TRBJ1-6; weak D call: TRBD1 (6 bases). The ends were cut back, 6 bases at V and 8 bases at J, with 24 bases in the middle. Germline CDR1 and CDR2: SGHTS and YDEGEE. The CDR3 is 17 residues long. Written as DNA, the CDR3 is TGTGCCAGCAAGCGTTGGGGAGGGGGATCAGAATATTCACCCCTCCACTTT. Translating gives CASKRWGGGSEYSPLHF.

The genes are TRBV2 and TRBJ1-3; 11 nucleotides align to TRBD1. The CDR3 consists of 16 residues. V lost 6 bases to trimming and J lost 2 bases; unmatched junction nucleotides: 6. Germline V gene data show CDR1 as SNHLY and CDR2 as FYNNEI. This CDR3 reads CASRRDRGMTGNTIYF. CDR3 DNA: TGTGCCAGCAGGCGGGACAGGGGGATGACTGGAAACACCATATATTTT. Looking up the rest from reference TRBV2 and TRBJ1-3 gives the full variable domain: EPEVTQTPSHQVTQMGQEVILRCVPISNHLYFYWYRQILGQKVEFLVSFYNNEISEKSEIFDDQFSVERPDGSNFTLKIRSTKLEDSAMYFCASRRDRGMTGNTIYFGEGSWLTVV.

CDR3 DNA sequence: TGTGCCAGTAGCCGGGACAGGGGCGCGGGCTATGGCTACACCTTC. Translated, it gives CASSRDRGAGYGYTF. V and J are TRBV19 and TRBJ1-2; the match to TRBD1 covers 10 bases. From germline, CDR1 is LNHDA and CDR2 SQIVND (reference sequence). The CDR3 is 15 residues long. V lost 6 bases and J lost 4; bases outside the gene matches: 8.

The CDR3 is CASSLGGTDSPYGYTF. CDR3 nucleotide sequence: TGTGCCAGCAGCTTAGGGGGCACAGACAGTCCCTATGGCTACACCTTC. J is TRBJ1-2 and V is TRBV7-2; a weak D match, TRBD1 (5 bases). The CDR3 has 16 amino acids. The V and J ends lost 1 base and 4 bases respectively, with 16 bases between them. CDR1 and CDR2 from the germline V gene are SGHTA and FQGNSA.

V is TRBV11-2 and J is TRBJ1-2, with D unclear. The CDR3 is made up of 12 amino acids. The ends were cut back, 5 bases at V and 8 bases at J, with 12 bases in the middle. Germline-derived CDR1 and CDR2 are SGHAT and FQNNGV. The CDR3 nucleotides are TGTGCCAGCAGCCCGAAGCGGGAGGGCTACACCTTC. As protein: CASSPKREGYTF.

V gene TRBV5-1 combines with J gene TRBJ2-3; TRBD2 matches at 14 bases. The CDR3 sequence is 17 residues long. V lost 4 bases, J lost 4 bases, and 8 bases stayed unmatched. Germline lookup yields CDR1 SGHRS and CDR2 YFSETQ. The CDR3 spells CASSRGTSGGGADTQYF. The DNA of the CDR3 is TGCGCCAGCAGCCGAGGGACTAGCGGGGGCGGGGCAGATACGCAGTATTTT.

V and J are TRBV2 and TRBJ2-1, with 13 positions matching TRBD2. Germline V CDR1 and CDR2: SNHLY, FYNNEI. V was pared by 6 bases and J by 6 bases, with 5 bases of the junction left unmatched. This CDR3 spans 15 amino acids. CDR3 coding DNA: TGTGCCAGCAGCCCGGGACTAGCGGGGCCCAATGAGCAGTTCTTC. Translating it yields CASSPGLAGPNEQFF.

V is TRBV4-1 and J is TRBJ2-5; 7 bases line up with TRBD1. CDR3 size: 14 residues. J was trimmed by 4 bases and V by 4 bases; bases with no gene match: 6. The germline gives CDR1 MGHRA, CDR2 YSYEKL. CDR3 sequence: CASSRRQGGETQYF. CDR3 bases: TGCGCCAGCAGCCGTCGACAGGGTGGAGAGACCCAGTACTTC.

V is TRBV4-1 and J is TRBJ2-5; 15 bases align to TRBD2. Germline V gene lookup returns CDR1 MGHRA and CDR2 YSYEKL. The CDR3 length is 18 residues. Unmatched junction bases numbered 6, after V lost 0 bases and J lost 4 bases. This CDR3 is CASSQEWTSGGARETQYF. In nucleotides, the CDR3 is TGCGCCAGCAGCCAAGAATGGACTAGCGGGGGGGCCCGAGAGACCCAGTACTTC.

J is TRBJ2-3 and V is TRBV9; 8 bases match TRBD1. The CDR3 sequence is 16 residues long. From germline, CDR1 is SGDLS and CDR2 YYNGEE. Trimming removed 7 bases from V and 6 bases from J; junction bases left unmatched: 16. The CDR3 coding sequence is TGTGCCAGCGCTTCGGGGGCAGGGGGCACCGATGATACGCAGTATTTT. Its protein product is CASASGAGGTDDTQYF.

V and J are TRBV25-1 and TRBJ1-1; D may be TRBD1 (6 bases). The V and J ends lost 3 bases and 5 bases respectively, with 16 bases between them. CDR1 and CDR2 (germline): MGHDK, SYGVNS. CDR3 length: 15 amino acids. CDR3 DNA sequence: TGTGCCAGCAGTGACGAGGGGGGGGGAAGGACTGAAGCTTTCTTT. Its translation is CASSDEGGGRTEAFF.

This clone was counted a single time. Here the CDR3 DNA reads TGTGCCAGCAGCGTAGGGGGACAGGGGGCGCTCTATGAGCAGTTCTTC. It encodes CASSVGGQGALYEQFF. The chain uses TRBV9 and TRBJ2-1, with TRBD1 matching 12 bases. The CDR3 totals 16 residues. V lost 0 bases, J lost 8 bases, and 6 bases stayed unmatched. The germline V gene encodes CDR1 SGDLS and CDR2 YYNGEE.

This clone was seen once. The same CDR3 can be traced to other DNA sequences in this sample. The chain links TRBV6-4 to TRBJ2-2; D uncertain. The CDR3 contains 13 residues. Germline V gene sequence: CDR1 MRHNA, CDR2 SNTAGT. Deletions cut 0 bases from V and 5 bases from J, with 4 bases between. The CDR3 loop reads CASSDSSTGELFF. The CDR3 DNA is TGTGCCAGCAGTGACTCCAGTACCGGGGAGCTGTTTTTT.

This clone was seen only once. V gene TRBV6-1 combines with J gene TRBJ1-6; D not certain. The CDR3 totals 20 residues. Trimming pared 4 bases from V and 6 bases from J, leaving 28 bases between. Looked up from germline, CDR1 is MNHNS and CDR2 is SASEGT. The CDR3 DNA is TGTGCCAGCAGTGTTGTAGAGGTATTAATGCCCGGAGGAGGTAATTCACCCCTCCACTTT. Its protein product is CASSVVEVLMPGGGNSPLHF.

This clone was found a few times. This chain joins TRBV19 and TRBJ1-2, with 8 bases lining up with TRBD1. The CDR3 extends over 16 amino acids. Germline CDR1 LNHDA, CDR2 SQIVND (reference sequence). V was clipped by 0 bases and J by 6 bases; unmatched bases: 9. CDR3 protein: CASSIDRRSGGDGYTF. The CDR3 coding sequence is TGTGCCAGTAGTATAGATCGAAGGTCAGGGGGCGATGGCTACACCTTC. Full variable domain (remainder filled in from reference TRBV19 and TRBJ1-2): DGGITQSPKYLFRKEGQNVTLSCEQNLNHDAMYWYRQDPGQGLRLIYYSQIVNDFQKGDIAEGYSVSREKKESFPLTVTSAQKNPTAFYLCASSIDRRSGGDGYTFGSGTRLTVV.

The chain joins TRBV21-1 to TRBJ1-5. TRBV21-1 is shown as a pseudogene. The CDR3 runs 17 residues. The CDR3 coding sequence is TGTGCCAGCAGCAAATTAGGCAGGGACTTTAGCAATCAGCCCCAGCATTTT. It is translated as CASSKLGRDFSNQPQHF.

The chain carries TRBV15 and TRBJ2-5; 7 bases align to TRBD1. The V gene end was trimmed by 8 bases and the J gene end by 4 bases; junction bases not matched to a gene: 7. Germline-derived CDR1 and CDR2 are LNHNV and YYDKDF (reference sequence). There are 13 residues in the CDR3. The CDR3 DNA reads TGTGCCACCCACCGGGACAGTTCAGAGACCCAGTACTTC. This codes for CATHRDSSETQYF.

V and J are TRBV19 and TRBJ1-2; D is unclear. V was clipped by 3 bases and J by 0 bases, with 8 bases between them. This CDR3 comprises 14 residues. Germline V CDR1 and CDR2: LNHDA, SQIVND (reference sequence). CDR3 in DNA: TGTGCCAGTAGTATTCCAGATACTAACTATGGCTACACCTTC. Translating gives CASSIPDTNYGYTF.

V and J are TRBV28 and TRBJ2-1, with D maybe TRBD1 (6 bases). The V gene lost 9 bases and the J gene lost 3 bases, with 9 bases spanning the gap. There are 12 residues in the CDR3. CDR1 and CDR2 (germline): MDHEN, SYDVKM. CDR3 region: CASTGFYNEQFF. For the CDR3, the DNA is TGTGCCAGTACAGGGTTCTACAATGAGCAGTTCTTC.